This TCR beta chain comes out of a study of OX40 agonist ivuxolimab in advanced cancers. Overall study results and limits: At doses 0.1 to 3.0 mg/kg, CD4+ and CD8+ clones expanded. Part of the nonresponder group also had normalized T-cell clonal expansion that was low.

Only in-frame clones appear in the TCRdb table, and some are missing; sequencing was by immunoSEQ multiplex PCR. The table lists 65,000 to 85,000 clones, roughly four fifths of them singletons. Concerning this clone itself: The target antigen is unknown.

The CDR3 consists of 14 residues. V lost 0 bases to trimming and J lost 4 bases, with 11 bases between them. Germline CDR1 and CDR2: GTSNPN and SVGIG (reference sequence). This sequence was found in an adult with an advanced solid tumor such as melanoma, head and neck, liver or kidney cancer. The chain links TRBV30 to TRBJ2-3; unclear D gene. Sequencing used CD4+ or CD8+ T cells sorted from blood, obtained in a trial of the OX40 agonist ivuxolimab. The DNA of the CDR3 is TGTGCCTGGAGTGTGGGGAAATCCGCAGATACGCAGTATTTT. Translation: CAWSVGKSADTQYF.